Listed here are 8 T cell receptor beta chains from one sample, sequenced in a study of graft-versus-host responses after intestinal transplantation. Assay: immunoSEQ multiplex PCR; the TCRdb copy retains only in-frame clones and omits some. The repertoire holds some 110,000 clones, with more than 85% as singletons. For these receptors, no antigen is known. Source: unstimulated CD8+ T cells sorted from spleen or lymph node cells, taken before transplant. The receptors stem from a human donor who was the organ donor for an intestinal transplant.

This clone appeared a single time. The chain joins TRBV29-1 to TRBJ1-2; D gene ambiguous. This CDR3 comprises 13 residues. Trimming took off 4 bases at V and 5 bases at J, with 14 bases between the two ends. CDR1 and CDR2 from the germline V gene are SQVTM and ANQGSEA. The CDR3 DNA sequence: TGCAGCGTTGTCGAGGAGGTATTTTATGGCTACACCTTC. This encodes CSVVEEVFYGYTF. Using reference TRBV29-1 and TRBJ1-2 for the parts outside the CDR3, the full variable domain is SAVISQKPSRDICQRGTSLTIQCQVDSQVTMMFWYRQQPGQSLTLIATANQGSEATYESGFVIDKFPISRPNLTFSTLTVSNMSPEDSSIYLCSVVEEVFYGYTFGSGTRLTVV.

The chain has TRBV11-2 and TRBJ1-4; no firm D call. This CDR3 is built from 11 residues. CDR1 and CDR2 (germline): SGHAT, FQNNGV. V shed 3 bases and J shed 7 bases, with 3 bases lying between them. The CDR3: CASSLGEKLFF. The CDR3 DNA is TGTGCCAGCAGCTTGGGTGAAAAACTGTTTTTT.

V and J are TRBV4-2 and TRBJ2-3, with 10 bases that match TRBD2. Germline V gene data show CDR1 as LGHNA and CDR2 as YNFKEQ. The junction had 5 bases not matched to a gene; V was cut back by 1 base and J by 1 base. The CDR3 runs to 17 residues. The CDR3 spells CASSQVAGTSGTDTQYF. The CDR3 DNA follows: TGTGCCAGCAGCCAAGTGGCCGGGACTAGCGGCACAGATACGCAGTATTTT.

Concerning this clone itself: This CDR3 is also generated by other DNA sequences in the sample. The V gene is TRBV9, the J gene TRBJ2-3; TRBD2 matches at 10 bases. The CDR3 totals 16 residues. V shed 3 bases and J 2 bases; nucleotides not matched to a gene: 6. The germline V gene has CDR1 SGDLS and CDR2 YYNGEE. Here the CDR3 reads CASSETGLANTDTQYF. The CDR3 nucleotides read TGTGCCAGCAGCGAAACGGGACTAGCGAACACAGATACGCAGTATTTT.

The chain has TRBV30 and TRBJ2-7; 9 bases are shared with TRBD2. Per germline, CDR1 GTSNPN and CDR2 SVGIG (reference sequence). V shed 5 bases and J 0 bases; nucleotides not matched to a gene: 5. This CDR3 comprises 14 residues. The CDR3 sequence: CAWEAGGGSYEQYF. Here the CDR3 DNA reads TGTGCCTGGGAAGCGGGAGGCGGCTCCTACGAGCAGTACTTC.

The gene calls are TRBV10-2 and TRBJ2-2, with 11 bases matching TRBD2. Germline CDR1 reads WSHSY; CDR2 reads SAAADI. This CDR3 spans 18 amino acids. Unmatched junction bases numbered 5, after V lost 0 bases and J lost 2 bases. The chain's CDR3 is CASSESGTSGPNTGELFF. In nucleotides, the CDR3 is TGCGCCAGCAGTGAGTCCGGGACTAGCGGCCCTAACACCGGGGAGCTGTTTTTT.

The V and J genes are TRBV4-1 and TRBJ1-2; D gene uncertain. The V end was cut by 1 base, the J end by 4 bases, with 10 bases between. CDR3 length: 14 amino acids. Germline CDR1 MGHRA, CDR2 YSYEKL. CDR3: CASSQVPASYGYTF. CDR3 sequence (DNA): TGCGCCAGCAGCCAAGTTCCCGCTTCCTATGGCTACACCTTC.

The CDR3 region has the DNA TGTGCCAGCAGCTCATCTGCAGGGGTCCCCTACGAGCAGTACTTC. It specifies CASSSSAGVPYEQYF. J is TRBJ2-7 and V is TRBV7-9, with a possible D match to TRBD1 (6 bases). Germline CDR1 SEHNR, CDR2 FQNEAQ (reference sequence). Trimming stripped 4 bases from V and 2 bases from J, with 15 bases between. The CDR3 has 15 amino acids.